Described below is a single T cell receptor beta chain sequence and its context. Its cognate antigen is unknown. Treatment in this sample: 15 to 20 received Ad26.COV2.S at low or high dose, single or two shots; 5 received placebo; per-sample allocation not given. Following the first vaccine or placebo injection, samples were taken on day 63. This person who donated was an adult of 18-55 years in Boston. Generated by immunoSEQ multiplex PCR, the TCRdb table keeps only in-frame clones and is missing some. The table lists approximately 410,000 clones, about 92% of them singletons, with 1.5% to 2% in the top ten. This sample stems from a study of Ad26.COV2.S vaccination and SARS-CoV-2 variants. Study conclusions and caveats: Following vaccination, spike-specific CD8+ and CD4+ T cell responses reportedly exhibited substantial breadth.

This clonotype originated in a person between 18 and 60 years old who received the Ad26.COV2.S COVID-19 vaccine or a placebo. The sample was peripheral blood, taken in a trial of Ad26.COV2.S vaccine versus placebo.

The CDR3 loop is CASSIGSAGTEAFF. The CDR3, as DNA: TGTGCCAGTAGTATAGGGTCGGCGGGCACTGAAGCTTTCTTT. V and J are TRBV19 and TRBJ1-1; unclear D gene. Trimming left V 1 base short and J 4 bases short, with 10 bases between. The CDR3 spans 14 residues. The germline V gene encodes CDR1 LNHDA and CDR2 SQIVND (reference sequence).